This T cell receptor beta chain was sequenced in a study of STAT5B mutations in CD4+ large granular lymphocyte leukemia. Remarks on this clone: Its antigen is currently unknown.

Sequencing was at survey level. Authors' data handling: The detection floor for productive clonotype frequency was 2.59 x 10-5. This table comes from immunoSEQ multiplex PCR, and its TCRdb copy is limited to in-frame clones, with some not included. That table gives V, J and clone size, and the DNA gave D and trimming. The data hold more than 35,000 clones, with almost 85% observed a single time. Findings of the study overall: Top patient clones used TRBV06 genes more often: 8/27 versus 2/35 in controls.

The germline V gene encodes CDR1 MNHEY and CDR2 SMNVEV (reference sequence). V lost 0 bases, J lost 0 bases, and 3 bases lay in between. The CDR3 is made up of 15 amino acids. Controls came from buffy coats of healthy blood donors. Input material: CD4+ T cells from blood buffy coats. This TCR was recovered from a human donor in good health. The rearrangement links TRBV27 to TRBJ2-6; D is ambiguous. CDR3 DNA: TGTGCCAGCAGTTTATCTCTCTCTGGGGCCAACGTCCTGACTTTC. Protein: CASSLSLSGANVLTF.